These 26 T cell receptor beta chains were sequenced from one sample in a study of shared clonotypes between healthy human individuals. Here immunoSEQ multiplex PCR was the method, and the copy in TCRdb shows in-frame clones only, minus some. The table records around 88,000 clones, 60% to 75% of them present only once. Source material: memory CD8+ T cells sorted from blood. Subset denoted: CD45RO+ cells pooled with CCR7-negative TemRA cells. The receptors shown here come from a man aged 30 to 45 in good health.

The V gene is TRBV27, the J gene TRBJ2-7, with a possible D match to TRBD1 (6 bases). CDR1 is MNHEY and CDR2 is SMNVEV in the germline V gene (reference sequence). The V end lost 4 bases, the J end lost 3 bases, and 10 bases lay between the germline ends. The CDR3 spans 13 residues. The CDR3 bases are TGTGCCAGCAGTTCAGGGGATAGCTACGAGCAGTACTTC. Protein product: CASSSGDSYEQYF.

Comment on this clone: A far larger clone is a single base away, which makes a read error likely. This chain joins TRBV11-2 and TRBJ2-7, with 11 bases matching TRBD2. The CDR3 is 14 residues long. Germline trimming cut 4 bases from V and 2 bases from J; bases unmatched to any gene: 1. Germline V gene lookup returns CDR1 SGHAT and CDR2 FQNNGV. In nucleotides, the CDR3 is TGTGCCAGCAGCTCTAGCGGGAGGACCTACGAGCAGTACTTC. Protein sequence: CASSSSGRTYEQYF.

This chain joins TRBV28 and TRBJ1-5; D not resolved. With 7 bases removed from V and 0 bases from J, the gap between germline ends came to 4 bases. The CDR3 has 12 amino acids. Germline CDR1 is MDHEN and CDR2 is SYDVKM. CDR3 protein: CASTLSNQPQHF. The CDR3 nucleotides are TGTGCCAGCACCCTTAGCAATCAGCCCCAGCATTTT.

The chain is built from TRBV11-3 and TRBJ1-1, with D uncertain. The CDR3 has 13 amino acids. Trimming took off 2 bases at V and 3 bases at J, with 7 bases between the two ends. In germline, CDR1 is SGHNT, CDR2 YENEEA. Here the CDR3 reads CASSLSGDTEAFF. The CDR3 region has the DNA TGTGCCAGCAGCTTATCTGGGGACACTGAAGCTTTCTTT.

This sequence joins TRBV29-1 and TRBJ2-1; TRBD2 matches at 7 bases. The CDR3 has 14 residues. CDR1 and CDR2 from the germline V gene are SQVTM and ANQGSEA. J was trimmed by 6 bases and V by 7 bases; bases with no gene match: 12. CDR3 nucleotide sequence: TGCAGCGGGAGCCGGGACTACGAACCCAATGAGCAGTTCTTC. This codes for CSGSRDYEPNEQFF.

The chain joins TRBV7-9 to TRBJ2-2, with D unclear. Germline CDR1 SEHNR, CDR2 FQNEAQ (reference sequence). This CDR3 region has 15 residues. V lost 3 bases, J lost 1 base, and 9 bases lay in between. DNA for the CDR3: TGTGCCAGCAGCTTCAAGGACGGGAACACCGGGGAGCTGTTTTTT. Residues: CASSFKDGNTGELFF.

The V and J genes are TRBV27 and TRBJ2-3, with 9 bases matching TRBD2. Germline CDR1 MNHEY, CDR2 SMNVEV (reference sequence). V lost 7 bases, J lost 2 bases, and 7 bases stayed unmatched. This CDR3 contains 15 residues. CDR3 protein: CASNSGLANTDTQYF. In nucleotides, the CDR3 is TGTGCCAGCAATTCGGGACTAGCTAACACAGATACGCAGTATTTT.

This clone was counted between two and nine times. This sequence joins TRBV5-1 and TRBJ2-5, with D possibly matching TRBD2 (5 bases). This CDR3 has 17 residues. Germline CDR1 is SGHRS and CDR2 is YFSETQ. The ends were cut back, 3 bases at V and 1 base at J, with 19 bases in the middle. The CDR3 DNA sequence: TGCGCCAGCAGCTCGGCCCTCGCGGGCAACCTCCAAGAGACCCAGTACTTC. It yields the protein CASSSALAGNLQETQYF. The full variable domain, completed using reference TRBV5-1 and TRBJ2-5, is KAGVTQTPRYLIKTRGQQVTLSCSPISGHRSVSWYQQTPGQGLQFLFEYFSETQRNKGNFPGRFSGRQFSNSRSEMNVSTLELGDSALYLCASSSALAGNLQETQYFGPGTRLLVL.

The chain joins TRBV14 to TRBJ2-1; D unclear. This CDR3 has 11 amino acids. The germline V gene has CDR1 SGHDN and CDR2 FVKESK. The V end was cut by 3 bases, the J end by 9 bases, with 6 bases between. CDR3 loop: CASSQNFEQFF. In nucleotides, the CDR3 is TGTGCCAGCAGCCAGAATTTTGAGCAGTTCTTC.

V and J are TRBV5-6 and TRBJ2-3; D is perhaps TRBD1 (6 bases). This CDR3 region has 13 residues. V was clipped by 9 bases and J by 2 bases, with 13 bases between them. Looked up from germline, CDR1 is SGHDT and CDR2 is YYEEEE. For the CDR3, the DNA is TGTGCCACCACCAGGGGTTTCACAGATACGCAGTATTTT. It is translated as CATTRGFTDTQYF.

This chain uses TRBV7-3 with TRBJ1-1, with no clear D. In germline, CDR1 is SGHTA, CDR2 FQGTGA. The CDR3 is 14 residues long. V dropped 2 bases and J dropped 5 bases, with 12 bases sitting between them. Written as DNA, the CDR3 is TGTGCCAGCAGCTTAGCAGGCCCGTTGACTGAAGCTTTCTTT. Translating gives CASSLAGPLTEAFF. Variable domain in full (rest from reference TRBV7-3 and TRBJ1-1): GAGVSQTPSNKVTEKGKYVELRCDPISGHTALYWYRQSLGQGPEFLIYFQGTGAADDSGLPNDRFFAVRPEGSVSTLKIQRTERGDSAVYLCASSLAGPLTEAFFGQGTRLTVV.

The count of this clone is one. The CDR3 coding sequence is TGTGCCAGCAGTTTATTTCGGGACTACGAGCAGTACTTC. Amino acids: CASSLFRDYEQYF. The chain employs TRBV28 and TRBJ2-7; tentatively, D is TRBD2 (5 bases). The CDR3 runs 13 residues. Looked up from germline, CDR1 is MDHEN and CDR2 is SYDVKM. V lost 1 base and J lost 3, with 7 bases in between.

The chain recombines TRBV19 with TRBJ2-3; 12 positions match TRBD1. Germline V gene lookup returns CDR1 LNHDA and CDR2 SQIVND (reference sequence). With V trimmed by 9 bases and J by 6 bases, 4 bases remained unmatched. The CDR3 runs to 13 residues. The CDR3 protein is CASGTGGRDTQYF. DNA for the CDR3: TGTGCCAGCGGGACAGGGGGCAGGGATACGCAGTATTTT.

The rearrangement links TRBV6-1 to TRBJ1-3, with TRBD1 as a possible D gene (6 bases). Trimming shortened V by 0 bases and J by 0 bases, and 9 bases separated the two germline ends. The V gene's germline CDR1 is MNHNS and CDR2 SASEGT. The CDR3 is 16 residues long. CDR3 in amino acids: CASSEATGTSGNTIYF. The DNA of the CDR3 is TGTGCCAGCAGTGAAGCCACAGGGACCTCTGGAAACACCATATATTTT.

This clone was seen repeatedly, ten times or more. This chain uses TRBV6-4 with TRBJ2-3; 10 bases are shared with TRBD2. The length of the CDR3 is 16 residues. The V gene end was trimmed by 0 bases and the J gene end by 0 bases; junction bases not matched to a gene: 0. CDR1 is MRHNA and CDR2 is SNTAGT in the germline V gene. CDR3 sequence: CASSDSTSGSTDTQYF. CDR3 in DNA: TGTGCCAGCAGTGACTCGACTAGCGGGAGCACAGATACGCAGTATTTT.

This clone was recorded only once. V and J are TRBV28 and TRBJ2-7, with D tentatively TRBD1 (5 bases). CDR3 length equals 14 residues. Trimming left V 7 bases short and J 1 base short, with 14 bases between. Germline V gives CDR1 MDHEN, CDR2 SYDVKM. As DNA, the CDR3 is TGTGCCAGCAACGACAGACTCCCTTCCTACGAGCAGTACTTC. It yields the protein CASNDRLPSYEQYF.

The DNA of the CDR3 is TGTGCCAGCAGCTTAGGTCTAGCGGGAGGAAGGGGCTACAATGAGCAGTTCTTC. Translating it yields CASSLGLAGGRGYNEQFF. This chain joins TRBV7-6 and TRBJ2-1; 11 bases match TRBD2. The J segment lost 3 bases and the V segment lost 1 base, leaving 8 bases of the junction unmatched. Germline V gene data show CDR1 as SGHVS and CDR2 as FNYEAQ. This CDR3 spans 18 amino acids. The complete variable domain, with remaining parts taken from reference TRBV7-6 and TRBJ2-1, reads GAGVSQSPRYKVTKRGQDVALRCDPISGHVSLYWYRQALGQGPEFLTYFNYEAQQDKSGLPNDRFSAERPEGSISTLTIQRTEQRDSAMYRCASSLGLAGGRGYNEQFFGPGTRLTVL.

This clone was seen only once. The chain employs TRBV11-2 and TRBJ2-7; D might be TRBD2 (6 bases). Germline V gives CDR1 SGHAT, CDR2 FQNNGV. Trimming took 3 bases from V and 1 from J, leaving 16 bases between them. This CDR3 spans 16 amino acids. The CDR3 nucleotides are TGTGCCAGCAGCTTTCGCCCTTGGGGGGAATCCTACGAGCAGTACTTC. Its translation: CASSFRPWGESYEQYF.

This clone turned up a few times. The rearrangement uses TRBV4-3 and TRBJ1-1; D call uncertain. This CDR3 has 14 residues. The V and J ends lost 4 bases and 0 bases respectively, with 9 bases between them. Per germline, CDR1 LGHNA and CDR2 YSLEER. The CDR3, as DNA: TGCGCCAGCAGCCCGGAAATACTGAACACTGAAGCTTTCTTT. Its protein is CASSPEILNTEAFF.

The J gene is TRBJ1-1, the V gene TRBV30, with TRBD1 matching 7 bases. Per germline, CDR1 GTSNPN and CDR2 SVGIG (reference sequence). The CDR3 runs 14 residues. V trimming: 1 base; J trimming: 6 bases; junction bases outside the gene matches: 8. CDR3 bases: TGTGCCTGGAGTGGGGGGGGACAGCAGTCTGAAGCTTTCTTT. This sequence encodes CAWSGGGQQSEAFF.

Comment on this clone: The junction differs from germline at one of its ends, possibly a read error. For the CDR3, the DNA is TGTGCTAGCAGCGAACAGGGTTTTCAAGAGACCCAGTACTTC. This sequence encodes CASSEQGFQETQYF. The chain joins TRBV7-7 to TRBJ2-5; perhaps TRBD1 as D (6 bases). The CDR3 contains 14 residues. Germline CDR1 is SSHAT and CDR2 is FNYEAQ (reference sequence).

V and J are TRBV5-1 and TRBJ2-7, with D possibly being TRBD1 or TRBD2 (5 bases each). Germline CDR1 SGHRS, CDR2 YFSETQ. There are 14 residues in the CDR3. With 0 bases removed from V and 4 bases from J, the gap between germline ends came to 11 bases. This CDR3 reads CASSLGTGGYEQYF. The CDR3 nucleotides read TGCGCCAGCAGCTTGGGAACAGGAGGATACGAGCAGTACTTC.

This rearrangement joins TRBV6-1 to TRBJ2-1, with TRBD2 matching over 10 bases. Looked up from germline, CDR1 is MNHNS and CDR2 is SASEGT. J gave up 8 bases and V 6 bases, and 7 bases lay outside the gene matches. The CDR3 extends over 14 amino acids. The CDR3 sequence is CASRGLAIRDEQFF. For the CDR3, the DNA is TGTGCCAGCAGGGGACTAGCGATTCGGGATGAGCAGTTCTTC.

The rearrangement uses TRBV7-9 and TRBJ2-6; D uncertain. Trimming left V 8 bases short and J 0 bases short, with 8 bases between. This CDR3 contains 14 residues. Germline V gives CDR1 SEHNR, CDR2 FQNEAQ (reference sequence). CDR3 region: CASQVTSGANVLTF. DNA of the CDR3: TGTGCCAGCCAAGTCACCTCTGGGGCCAACGTCCTGACTTTC.

This clone was picked up a small number of times. The V call is TRBV13, the J call TRBJ1-2; 8 nucleotides line up with TRBD1. Germline V gives CDR1 PRHDT, CDR2 FYEKMQ (reference sequence). CDR3 length: 15 residues. Trimming removed 0 bases from V and 3 bases from J; junction bases left unmatched: 3. The CDR3: CASSLGGQVYYGYTF. Here the CDR3 DNA reads TGTGCCAGCAGCTTAGGGGGACAGGTGTACTATGGCTACACCTTC.

This chain joins TRBV9 and TRBJ2-3; possibly TRBD2 for D (6 bases). Germline CDR1 and CDR2: SGDLS and YYNGEE. The CDR3 spans 16 residues. The germline V and J ends were trimmed by 4 bases and 2 bases, with 17 bases remaining between them. The CDR3 DNA reads TGTGCCAGCAGCCCCACCGGGACTGTAAACACAGATACGCAGTATTTT. This codes for CASSPTGTVNTDTQYF.